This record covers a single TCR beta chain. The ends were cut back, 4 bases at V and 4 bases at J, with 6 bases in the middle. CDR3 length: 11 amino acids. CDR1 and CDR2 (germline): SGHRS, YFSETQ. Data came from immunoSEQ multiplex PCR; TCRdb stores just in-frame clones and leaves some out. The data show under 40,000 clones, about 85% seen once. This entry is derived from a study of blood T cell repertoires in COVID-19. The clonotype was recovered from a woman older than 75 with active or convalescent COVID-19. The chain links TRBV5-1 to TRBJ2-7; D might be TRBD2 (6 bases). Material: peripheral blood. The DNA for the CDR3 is TGCGCCAGCAGCGGGGGGTACGAGCAGTACTTC. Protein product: CASSGGYEQYF.